Each of the 14 T cell receptor beta chains below was sequenced from the same sample in a study of blood T cell repertoires in COVID-19. The data were produced by immunoSEQ multiplex PCR, yet TCRdb's version contains in-frame clones alone and is incomplete. The table includes roughly 86,000 clones, around 80% detected once. Specimen: peripheral blood. The receptors shown here come from a man over 45 who had recovered from COVID-19.

The V and J genes are TRBV24-1 and TRBJ1-5; D is perhaps TRBD1 (5 bases). Trimming stripped 1 base from V and 5 bases from J, with 8 bases between. Germline assignment: CDR1 KGHDR and CDR2 SFDVKD. The CDR3 extends over 14 amino acids. The CDR3 sequence: CATSDFRVDQPQHF. The CDR3 DNA follows: TGTGCCACCAGTGATTTCAGGGTTGATCAGCCCCAGCATTTT.

The V and J genes are TRBV2 and TRBJ2-7, with unresolved D. Germline V gene sequence: CDR1 SNHLY, CDR2 FYNNEI. Trimming removed 1 base at V and 6 bases at J, with 22 bases between. This CDR3 contains 17 residues. CDR3 nucleotide sequence: TGTGCCAGCAGTGAAGAGGTATCGTGGTCAGGCTTGGCCGAGCAGTACTTC. The encoded protein is CASSEEVSWSGLAEQYF.

The gene calls are TRBV5-4 and TRBJ2-2; TRBD1 agrees at 8 bases. The CDR3 consists of 15 residues. From germline, CDR1 is SGHNT and CDR2 YYREEE (reference sequence). Germline trimming cut 4 bases from V and 8 bases from J; bases unmatched to any gene: 10. The CDR3 coding sequence is TGTGCCAGCAGCCCCCAGGGGGCAGCAAAAGGGGAGCTGTTTTTT. This translates into CASSPQGAAKGELFF.

The V call is TRBV6-5, the J call TRBJ1-4, with 8 bases lining up with TRBD1. The germline V gene encodes CDR1 MNHEY and CDR2 SVGAGI. CDR3 length: 14 residues. Trimming at V came to 6 bases and at J to 5 bases, leaving 5 bases not matched to a gene. In DNA form, the CDR3 reads TGTGCCAGCAGGGGGGGACAGGTGAATGAAAAACTGTTTTTT. The encoded protein is CASRGGQVNEKLFF.

To note about this clone: One end of the junction fails to match germline, which may point to a read error. CDR3 amino acids: CASREGTGTASNQPQHF. In DNA form, the CDR3 reads TGTGCCAGCAGAGAAGGAACCGGGACAGCTAGCAATCAGCCCCAGCATTTT. The J gene is TRBJ1-5, the V gene TRBV6-1; TRBD1 aligns across 7 bases. Germline loops: CDR1 MNHNS, CDR2 SASEGT. The CDR3 is made up of 17 amino acids.

This chain uses TRBV3-1 (or the pseudogene TRBV3-2) with TRBJ1-1; possible D gene TRBD1, 6 bases. CDR3 length equals 14 residues. Germline assignment: CDR1 LGHDT and CDR2 YNNKEL (reference sequence). The germline V and J ends were trimmed by 6 bases and 2 bases, with 13 bases remaining between them. CDR3 loop: CASSSSGTNTEAFF. DNA of the CDR3: TGTGCCAGCAGTTCATCAGGGACAAACACTGAAGCTTTCTTT.

The rearrangement links TRBV11-1 to TRBJ1-2; the D is unclear. The germline gives CDR1 SGHAT, CDR2 FQDESV (reference sequence). Trimming removed 5 bases at V and 6 bases at J, with 10 bases between. This CDR3 is 12 amino acids long. The CDR3 nucleotides are TGTGCCAGCAGCAACGGGTTAGATGGCTACACCTTC. Its translation: CASSNGLDGYTF.

This clone occurred a few times. The chain joins TRBV7-2 to TRBJ2-7, with D unresolved. The germline V gene encodes CDR1 SGHTA and CDR2 FQGNSA. V lost 1 base and J lost 6, with 16 bases in between. The CDR3 covers 15 residues. CDR3 in DNA: TGTGCCAGCAGCTTAGGACCGGGTTCTGGCACCGAGCAGTACTTC. Amino acid sequence: CASSLGPGSGTEQYF.

V gene TRBV5-1 combines with J gene TRBJ2-7, with TRBD2 matching 7 bases. This CDR3 has 15 amino acids. Per the germline V gene, CDR1 is SGHRS and CDR2 is YFSETQ. V lost 4 bases and J lost 2; bases outside the gene matches: 9. CDR3 DNA sequence: TGCGCCAGCAGCCCCGGACTAGTGAGAGCCTACGAGCAGTACTTC. Its protein product is CASSPGLVRAYEQYF. Full variable domain (outside the CDR3, taken from reference TRBV5-1 and TRBJ2-7): KAGVTQTPRYLIKTRGQQVTLSCSPISGHRSVSWYQQTPGQGLQFLFEYFSETQRNKGNFPGRFSGRQFSNSRSEMNVSTLELGDSALYLCASSPGLVRAYEQYFGPGTRLTVT.

The chain is built from TRBV7-9 and TRBJ2-1; D remains ambiguous. The CDR3 sequence is 14 residues long. V was pared by 3 bases and J by 6 bases, with 12 bases between. Germline assignment: CDR1 SEHNR and CDR2 FQNEAQ (reference sequence). The CDR3 spells CASSLATTSNEQFF. The DNA of the CDR3 is TGTGCCAGCAGCTTGGCAACAACCTCCAATGAGCAGTTCTTC.

The chain links TRBV12-3 or TRBV12-4 to TRBJ2-7, with D possibly TRBD2 on 5 matching bases. Trimming removed 6 bases at V and 6 bases at J, with 15 bases between. The CDR3 consists of 13 residues. CDR3 loop: CASRLGFPGEQYF. As DNA, the CDR3 is TGTGCCAGCAGACTAGGCTTTCCGGGCGAGCAGTACTTC.

This clone was seen more than once but under ten times. V gene TRBV4-1 combines with J gene TRBJ1-1, with D possibly matching TRBD1 (5 bases). This CDR3 has 15 amino acids. V lost 0 bases and J 8 bases, leaving 16 bases between the germline ends. Germline V CDR1 and CDR2: MGHRA, YSYEKL. The DNA for the CDR3 is TGCGCCAGCAGCCAAGACTCTCGGAGTTACAGGGAAGCTTTCTTT. It yields the protein CASSQDSRSYREAFF.

This chain links TRBV7-8 with TRBJ2-2; TRBD1 matches 7 bases. CDR1 and CDR2 (germline): SGHVS, FQNEAQ. The CDR3 sequence is 15 residues long. V gave up 3 bases and J gave up 1 base; unmatched junction bases: 2. CDR3 loop: CASSFRDRNTGELFF. The DNA of the CDR3 is TGTGCCAGCAGCTTCAGGGACAGGAACACCGGGGAGCTGTTTTTT.

The chain combines TRBV19 with TRBJ1-1; D not certain. The CDR3 has 14 amino acids. V was shortened by 1 base and J by 0 bases, with 6 bases between the two germline ends. CDR1 and CDR2 from the germline V gene are LNHDA and SQIVND (reference sequence). The CDR3 DNA reads as TGTGCCAGTAGTATAGGCCTAATGAACACTGAAGCTTTCTTT. Amino acids: CASSIGLMNTEAFF.